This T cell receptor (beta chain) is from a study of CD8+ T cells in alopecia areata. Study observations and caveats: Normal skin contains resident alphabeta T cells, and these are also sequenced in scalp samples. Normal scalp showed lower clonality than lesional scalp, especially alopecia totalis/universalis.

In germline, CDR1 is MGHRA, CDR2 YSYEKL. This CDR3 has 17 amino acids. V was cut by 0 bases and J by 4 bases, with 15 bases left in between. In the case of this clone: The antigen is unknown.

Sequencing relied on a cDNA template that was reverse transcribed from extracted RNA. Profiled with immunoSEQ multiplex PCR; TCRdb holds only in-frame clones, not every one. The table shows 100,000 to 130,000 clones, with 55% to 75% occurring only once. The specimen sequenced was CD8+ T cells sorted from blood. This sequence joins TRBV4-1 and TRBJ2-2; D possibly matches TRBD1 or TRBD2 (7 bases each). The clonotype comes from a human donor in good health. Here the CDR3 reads CASSQDFRGGRTGELFF. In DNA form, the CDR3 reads TGCGCCAGCAGCCAAGATTTCAGGGGGGGTCGCACCGGGGAGCTGTTTTTT.